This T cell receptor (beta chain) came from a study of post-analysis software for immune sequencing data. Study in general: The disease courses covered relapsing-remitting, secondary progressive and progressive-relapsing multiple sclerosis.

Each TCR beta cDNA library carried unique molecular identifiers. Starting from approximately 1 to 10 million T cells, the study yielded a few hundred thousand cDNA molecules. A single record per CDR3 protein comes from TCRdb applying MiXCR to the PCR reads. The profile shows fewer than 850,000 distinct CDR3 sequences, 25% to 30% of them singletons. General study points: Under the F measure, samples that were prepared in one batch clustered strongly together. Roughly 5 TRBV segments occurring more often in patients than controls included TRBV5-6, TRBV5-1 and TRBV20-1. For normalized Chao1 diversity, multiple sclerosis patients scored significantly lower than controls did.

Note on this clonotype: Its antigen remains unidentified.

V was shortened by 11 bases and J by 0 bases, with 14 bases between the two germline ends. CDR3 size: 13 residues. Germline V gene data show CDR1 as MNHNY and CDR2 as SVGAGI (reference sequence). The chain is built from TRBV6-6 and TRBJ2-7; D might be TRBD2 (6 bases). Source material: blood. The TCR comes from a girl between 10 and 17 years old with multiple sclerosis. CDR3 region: CACGASLSYEQYF. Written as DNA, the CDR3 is TGTGCCTGCGGGGCTAGTCTCTCCTACGAGCAGTACTTC.